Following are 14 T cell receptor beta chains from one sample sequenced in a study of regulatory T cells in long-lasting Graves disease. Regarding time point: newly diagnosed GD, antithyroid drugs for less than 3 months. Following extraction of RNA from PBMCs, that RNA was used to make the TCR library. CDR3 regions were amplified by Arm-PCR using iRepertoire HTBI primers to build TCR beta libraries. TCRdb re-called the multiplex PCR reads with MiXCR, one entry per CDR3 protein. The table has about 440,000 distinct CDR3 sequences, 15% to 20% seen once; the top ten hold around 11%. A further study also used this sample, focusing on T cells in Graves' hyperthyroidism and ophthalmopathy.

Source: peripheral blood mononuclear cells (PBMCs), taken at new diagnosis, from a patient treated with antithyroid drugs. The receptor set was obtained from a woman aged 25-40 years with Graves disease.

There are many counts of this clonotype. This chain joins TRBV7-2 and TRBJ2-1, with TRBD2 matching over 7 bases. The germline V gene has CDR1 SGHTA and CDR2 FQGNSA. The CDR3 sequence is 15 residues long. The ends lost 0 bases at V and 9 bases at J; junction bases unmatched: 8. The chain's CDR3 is CASSLAGGPKGEQFF. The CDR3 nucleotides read TGTGCCAGCAGCTTAGCGGGAGGGCCGAAGGGTGAGCAGTTCTTC.

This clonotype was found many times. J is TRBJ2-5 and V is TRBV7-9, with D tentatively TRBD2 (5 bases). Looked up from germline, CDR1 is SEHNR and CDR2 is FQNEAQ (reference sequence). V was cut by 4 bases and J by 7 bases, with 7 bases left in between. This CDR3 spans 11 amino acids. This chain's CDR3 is CASSYEGTQYF. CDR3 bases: TGTGCCAGCAGCTATGAGGGGACCCAGTACTTC.

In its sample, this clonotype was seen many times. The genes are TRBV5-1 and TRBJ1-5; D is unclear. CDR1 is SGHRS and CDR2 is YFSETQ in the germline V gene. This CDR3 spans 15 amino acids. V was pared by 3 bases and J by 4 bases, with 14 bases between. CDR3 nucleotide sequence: TGCGCCAGCAGCTGGGCTCCGGACCGGAATCAGCCCCAGCATTTT. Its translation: CASSWAPDRNQPQHF.

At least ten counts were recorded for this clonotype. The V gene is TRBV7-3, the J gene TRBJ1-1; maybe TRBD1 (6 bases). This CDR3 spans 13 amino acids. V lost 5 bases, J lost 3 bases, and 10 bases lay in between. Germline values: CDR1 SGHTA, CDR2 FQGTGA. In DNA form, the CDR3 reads TGTGCCAGCAGCCCCCACAGGGACACTGAAGCTTTCTTT. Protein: CASSPHRDTEAFF. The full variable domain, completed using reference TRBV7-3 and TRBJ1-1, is GAGVSQTPSNKVTEKGKYVELRCDPISGHTALYWYRQSLGQGPEFLIYFQGTGAADDSGLPNDRFFAVRPEGSVSTLKIQRTERGDSAVYLCASSPHRDTEAFFGQGTRLTVV.

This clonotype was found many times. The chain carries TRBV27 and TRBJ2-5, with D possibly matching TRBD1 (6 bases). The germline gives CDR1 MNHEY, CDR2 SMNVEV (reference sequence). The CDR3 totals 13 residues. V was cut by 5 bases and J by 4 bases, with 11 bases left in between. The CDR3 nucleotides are TGTGCCAGCAGTCCCCACAGGGTAGAGACCCAGTACTTC. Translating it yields CASSPHRVETQYF.

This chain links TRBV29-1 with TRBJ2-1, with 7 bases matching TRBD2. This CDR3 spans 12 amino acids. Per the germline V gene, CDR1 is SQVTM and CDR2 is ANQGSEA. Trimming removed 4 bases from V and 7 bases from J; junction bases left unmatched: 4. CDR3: CSVVVGGNEQFF. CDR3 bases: TGCAGCGTTGTCGTGGGGGGGAATGAGCAGTTCTTC.

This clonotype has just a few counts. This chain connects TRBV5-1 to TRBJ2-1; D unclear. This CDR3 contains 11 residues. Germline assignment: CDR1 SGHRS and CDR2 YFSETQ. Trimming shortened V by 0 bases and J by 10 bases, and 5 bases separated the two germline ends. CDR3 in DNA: TGCGCCAGCAGCTTGGACCTAGAGCAGTTCTTC. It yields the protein CASSLDLEQFF.

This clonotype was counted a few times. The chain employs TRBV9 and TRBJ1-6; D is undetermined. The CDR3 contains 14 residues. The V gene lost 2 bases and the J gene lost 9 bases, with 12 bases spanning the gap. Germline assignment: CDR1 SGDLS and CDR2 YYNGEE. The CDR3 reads CASSVLKGPSPLHF. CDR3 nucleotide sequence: TGTGCCAGCAGCGTTCTGAAAGGGCCTTCACCCCTCCACTTT.

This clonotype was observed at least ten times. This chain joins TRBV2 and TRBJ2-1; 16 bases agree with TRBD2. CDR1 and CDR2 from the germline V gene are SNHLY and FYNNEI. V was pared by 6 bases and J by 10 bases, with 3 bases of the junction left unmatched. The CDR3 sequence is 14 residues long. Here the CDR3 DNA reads TGTGCCAGCAGGGGACTAGCGGGAGGGAGAGAGCAGTTCTTC. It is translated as CASRGLAGGREQFF.

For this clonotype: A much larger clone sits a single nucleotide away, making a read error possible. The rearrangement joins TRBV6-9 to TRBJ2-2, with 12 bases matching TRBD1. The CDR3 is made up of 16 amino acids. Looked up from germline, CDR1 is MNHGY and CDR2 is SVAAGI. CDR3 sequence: CASSYSGTGGTRELFF. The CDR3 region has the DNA TGTGCCAGCAGTTACTCAGGGACAGGGGGCACCAGGGAGCTGTTTTTT.

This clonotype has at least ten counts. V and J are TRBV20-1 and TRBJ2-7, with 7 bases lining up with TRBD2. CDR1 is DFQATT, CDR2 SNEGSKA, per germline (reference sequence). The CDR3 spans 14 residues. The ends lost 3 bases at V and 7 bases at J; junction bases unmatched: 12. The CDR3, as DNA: TGCAGTGCTAGGTCTAGCGGAACCTTACGAGAGCAGTACTTC. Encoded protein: CSARSSGTLREQYF.

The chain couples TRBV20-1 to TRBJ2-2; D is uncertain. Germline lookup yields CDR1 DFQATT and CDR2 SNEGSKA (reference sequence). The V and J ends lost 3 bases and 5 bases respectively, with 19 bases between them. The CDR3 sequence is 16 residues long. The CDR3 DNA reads TGCAGTGCTAGCGGCTTAGGTGACTCTTTAACCGGGGAGCTGTTTTTT. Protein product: CSASGLGDSLTGELFF.

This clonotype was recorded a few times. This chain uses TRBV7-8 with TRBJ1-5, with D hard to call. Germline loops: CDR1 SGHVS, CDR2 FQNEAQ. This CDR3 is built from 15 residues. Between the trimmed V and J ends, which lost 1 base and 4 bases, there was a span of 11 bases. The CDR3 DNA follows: TGTGCCAGCAGCTTAGAGGCCCAGCCAAATCAGCCCCAGCATTTT. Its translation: CASSLEAQPNQPQHF.

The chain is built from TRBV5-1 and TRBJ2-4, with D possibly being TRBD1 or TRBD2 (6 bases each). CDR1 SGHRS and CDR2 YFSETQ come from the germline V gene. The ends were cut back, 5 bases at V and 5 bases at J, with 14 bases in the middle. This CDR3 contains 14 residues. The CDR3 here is CASRRPGGENIQYF. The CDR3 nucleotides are TGCGCCAGCAGACGGCCCGGGGGCGAAAACATTCAGTACTTC.